One sample yielded the 2 T cell receptor beta chains listed below, sequenced in a study of STAT5B mutations in CD4+ large granular lymphocyte leukemia. Clones were sequenced by immunoSEQ multiplex PCR, and TCRdb holds only the in-frame ones, with some missing. The profile covers tens of thousands of clones, with around two thirds appearing a single time and around 9.6% taken by the ten largest. The sample consisted of CD4+ T cells from blood buffy coats. These receptors originate from a human donor in good health.

The chain has TRBV4-1 and TRBJ2-3; D possibly corresponds to TRBD1 (6 bases). Between the trimmed V and J ends, which lost 6 bases and 2 bases, there was a span of 12 bases. The germline V gene encodes CDR1 MGHRA and CDR2 YSYEKL. The CDR3 is 14 residues long. Written as DNA, the CDR3 is TGCGCCAGCAGAAAACAGGGTCCCACAGATACGCAGTATTTT. This sequence encodes CASRKQGPTDTQYF.

V and J are TRBV11-3 and TRBJ2-5, with 7 bases identical to TRBD1. V trimming: 5 bases; J trimming: 5 bases; junction bases outside the gene matches: 11. The CDR3 covers 15 residues. Germline CDR1 reads SGHNT; CDR2 reads YENEEA. The CDR3 is CASSLGTDARETQYF. DNA of the CDR3: TGTGCCAGCAGCCTAGGGACAGATGCTCGGGAGACCCAGTACTTC.